This T cell receptor beta chain was identified during a study of blood T cell repertoires in COVID-19 (dated by TCRdb to about 2020). Study-wide context: The collaborator samples originated in the United States, Italy and Spain and spanned the acute and convalescent phases of COVID-19. The prospective study material was composed of cDNA or gDNA derived from T cells, B-cell-depleted T cells, or PBMCs. Subjects who had been exposed to COVID-19, were actively infected with it, or had recovered from it provided the deeply sampled blood TCRbeta repertoires that made up the dataset. The repertoires were made available in a free public database intended to serve as a resource for research on the immune response to SARS-CoV-2. Samples came from the ongoing ImmuneRACE study (first 160 participants) plus 1,254 subjects from 6 global collaborators. Nearly every sample came with metadata listing a de-identified subject ID, COVID-19 status, age in years and sex. HLA class I and class II types, where available, came from metadata supplied by the sample provider rather than from assay-based typing.

In the germline V gene (reference sequence), CDR1 corresponds to LNHDA and CDR2 to SQIVND. The CDR3 runs 13 residues from the cysteine to the phenylalanine. Left in the record is the CDR3 DNA by itself, 39 bases read in frame from the first base. The junction shows trimming of 3 bases on V and 14 bases on J, and the gene matches do not reach 7 bases of it. TCRbeta CDR3 regions were amplified from genomic DNA by means of the immunoSEQ Assay, a bias-controlled multiplex PCR. Regarding the original processing steps: The number of nucleated cells in each sample was estimated by amplification of reference gene primers within the assay. To quantify the absolute abundance of each unique TCRbeta CDR3 rearrangement, sequence reads were collapsed and filtered. For each sample, productive Simpson clonality was calculated as the square root of Simpson's diversity index across productive rearrangements. The clones in this table, taken by TCRdb from immuneACCESS, are in-frame only. Not every clone is retained; where verified, under half of the shortfall comes from an unresolved V gene, and the cause of the rest is unknown. V and J calls and clone size are copied from that table; D and trimming were computed from the DNA. The sample table holds fewer than 350,000 clones, of which about 85% were seen once. Clones ranked in the top ten supply about 2% of the sample.

Comments on this clone: It has no known antigen specificity. Within one base of it there is no much larger clone, and no base qualities were kept.

What the study reported, not specific to this receptor: How much clinical and demographic metadata was included differed by source and by participant, and the metadata was provided uncurated.

In the prospective study, participants were roughly 18 to 90 years old, resided in under 30 geographic areas of the United States, and were enrolled through a virtual design. In the prospective study, participants were assigned to cohorts based on the clinical history participants reported in a screening survey and a study questionnaire. Exposed participants had been in contact, within 2 weeks of entering the study, with a person who had a PCR-confirmed or clinician-diagnosed case of COVID-19. Each participant in the prospective study had whole blood, serum and a nasopharyngeal or oropharyngeal swab collected by mobile phlebotomists. Over a roughly 2-month period, participants in the prospective study had the option of providing additional blood draws and questionnaires. Blood samples from the prospective study were shipped frozen or at room temperature prior to DNA extraction.

The rearranged segments are TRBV19 and TRBJ2-2; 9 junctional bases match TRBD1. The sequence was obtained from a woman aged 25 to 45 who had been exposed to COVID-19. Sequencing was performed on PBMCs or T cells enriched from blood (not recorded which). The DNA reads as follows: TGTGCCAGTAGTATCCTTGGACAGGGGTTCCTGTTTTTT. Its translation reads: CASSILGQGFLFF.